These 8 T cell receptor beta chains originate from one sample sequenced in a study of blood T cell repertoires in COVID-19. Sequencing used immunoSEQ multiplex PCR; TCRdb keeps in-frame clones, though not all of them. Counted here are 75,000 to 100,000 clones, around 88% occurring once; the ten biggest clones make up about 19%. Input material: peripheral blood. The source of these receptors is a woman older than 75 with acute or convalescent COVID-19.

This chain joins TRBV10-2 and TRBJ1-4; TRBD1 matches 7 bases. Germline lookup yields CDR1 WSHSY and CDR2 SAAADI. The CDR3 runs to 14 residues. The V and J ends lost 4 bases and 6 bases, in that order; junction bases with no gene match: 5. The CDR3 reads CASSGTGVDEKLFF. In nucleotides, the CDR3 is TGCGCCAGCAGTGGTACAGGGGTAGATGAAAAACTGTTTTTT.

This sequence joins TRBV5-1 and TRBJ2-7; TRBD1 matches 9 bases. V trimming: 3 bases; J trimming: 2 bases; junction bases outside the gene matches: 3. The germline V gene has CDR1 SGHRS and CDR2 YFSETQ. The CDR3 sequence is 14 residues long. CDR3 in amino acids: CASSSRQGAYEQYF. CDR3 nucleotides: TGCGCCAGCAGCTCCCGACAGGGGGCCTACGAGCAGTACTTC.

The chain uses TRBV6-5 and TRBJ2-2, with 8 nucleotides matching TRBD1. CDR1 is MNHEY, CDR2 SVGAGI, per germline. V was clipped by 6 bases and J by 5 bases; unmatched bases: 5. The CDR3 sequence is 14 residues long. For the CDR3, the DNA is TGTGCCAGCAGGGACAGGGTTTCTACCGGGGAGCTGTTTTTT. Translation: CASRDRVSTGELFF.

The CDR3, as DNA: TGTGCCAGCTTGGGGCTAGGGGATAATTCACCCCTCCACTTT. This translates into CASLGLGDNSPLHF. The chain recombines TRBV6-5 with TRBJ1-6; possible D gene TRBD1, 5 bases. This CDR3 region has 14 residues. From germline, CDR1 is MNHEY and CDR2 SVGAGI. Trimming left V 8 bases short and J 5 bases short, with 13 bases between.

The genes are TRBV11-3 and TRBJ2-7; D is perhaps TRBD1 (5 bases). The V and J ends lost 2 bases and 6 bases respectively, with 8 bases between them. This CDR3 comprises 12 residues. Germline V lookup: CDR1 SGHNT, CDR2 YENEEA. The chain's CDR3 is CASSLLQGEQYF. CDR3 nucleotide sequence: TGTGCCAGCAGCTTATTGCAGGGCGAGCAGTACTTC.

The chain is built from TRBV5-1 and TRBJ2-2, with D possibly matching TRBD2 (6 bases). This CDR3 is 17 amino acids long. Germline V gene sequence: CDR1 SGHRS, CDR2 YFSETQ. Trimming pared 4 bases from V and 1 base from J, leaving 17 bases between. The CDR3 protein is CASSASSGAGNTGELFF. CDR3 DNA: TGCGCCAGCAGCGCCTCCTCGGGAGCGGGGAACACCGGGGAGCTGTTTTTT.

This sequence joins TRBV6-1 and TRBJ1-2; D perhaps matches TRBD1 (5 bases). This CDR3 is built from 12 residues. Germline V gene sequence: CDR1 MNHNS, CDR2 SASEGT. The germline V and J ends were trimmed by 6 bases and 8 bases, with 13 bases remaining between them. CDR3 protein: CASRSRWGGYTF. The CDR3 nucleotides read TGTGCCAGCAGGTCCCGCTGGGGCGGCTACACCTTC.

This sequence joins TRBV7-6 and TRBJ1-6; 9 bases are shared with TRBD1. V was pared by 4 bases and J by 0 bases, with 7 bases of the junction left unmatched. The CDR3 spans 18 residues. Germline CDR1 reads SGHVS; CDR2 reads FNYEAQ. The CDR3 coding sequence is TGTGCCAGCAGCTCCACCCCGGGACAGGGCTCCTATAATTCACCCCTCCACTTT. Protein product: CASSSTPGQGSYNSPLHF.